This T cell receptor beta chain appears in the sequencing data of a study of cytomegalovirus exposure and HLA in healthy donors. TCRdb's table, derived via immunoSEQ multiplex PCR, lists solely in-frame clones and lacks some. The profile shows 220,000 or so clones, roughly 91% of them singletons. CDR1 and CDR2 (germline): LNHDA, SQIVND (reference sequence). V trimming: 11 bases; J trimming: 7 bases; junction bases outside the gene matches: 13. The CDR3 loop spans 14 amino acids. The V and J genes are TRBV19 and TRBJ1-4; 7 bases fit TRBD1. The source material was PBMCs. This clonotype was sampled from a young woman in good health and CMV-seropositive. The CDR3 here is CAAPTTGHGEKLFF. The DNA for the CDR3 is TGTGCCGCCCCGACGACAGGGCACGGTGAAAAACTGTTTTTT.